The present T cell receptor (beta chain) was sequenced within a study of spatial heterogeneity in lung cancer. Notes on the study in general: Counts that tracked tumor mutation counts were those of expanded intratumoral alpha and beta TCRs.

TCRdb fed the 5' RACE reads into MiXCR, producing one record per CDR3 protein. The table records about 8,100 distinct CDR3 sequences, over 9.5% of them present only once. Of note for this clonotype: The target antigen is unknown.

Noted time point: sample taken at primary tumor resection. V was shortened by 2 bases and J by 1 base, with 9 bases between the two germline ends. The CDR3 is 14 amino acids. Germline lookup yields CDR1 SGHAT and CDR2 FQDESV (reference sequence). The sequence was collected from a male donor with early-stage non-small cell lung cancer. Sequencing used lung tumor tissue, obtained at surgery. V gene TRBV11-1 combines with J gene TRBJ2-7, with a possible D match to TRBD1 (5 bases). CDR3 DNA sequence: TGTGCCAGCAGCTTAACCAGGGATTCCTACGAGCAGTACTTC. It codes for CASSLTRDSYEQYF.